Presented here are 27 T cell receptor beta chains from one specimen sequenced in a study of CD8 T cells in Susac syndrome. RNA, at about 0.45 to 1 ug, was reverse transcribed with random hexamers. In TCRdb, the immunoSEQ multiplex PCR reads were re-called with MiXCR into one record per CDR3 protein. Seen here are 50,000 or so distinct CDR3 sequences, 93% observed once, and the top ten hold 0.4% to 0.65%. Sequenced: CD8+ T cells from PBMCs. The receptors originated from a human donor with multiple sclerosis.

This chain connects TRBV2 to TRBJ1-2; 10 bases match TRBD1. Germline lookup yields CDR1 SNHLY and CDR2 FYNNEI. The CDR3 is 16 amino acids. Trimming took 4 bases from V and 0 from J; bases not matched to a gene: 5. The CDR3 DNA reads as TGTGCCAGCAGTGGACAGGGGGCCACAGCTAACTATGGCTACACCTTC. It is translated as CASSGQGATANYGYTF.

The chain has TRBV13 and TRBJ2-7; TRBD1 matches at 9 bases. Looked up from germline, CDR1 is PRHDT and CDR2 is FYEKMQ (reference sequence). The CDR3 sequence is 15 residues long. The ends lost 5 bases at V and 3 bases at J; junction bases unmatched: 8. CDR3 sequence: CASSPQGAASYEQYF. The CDR3 region has the DNA TGTGCCAGCAGCCCACAGGGGGCCGCAAGCTACGAGCAGTACTTC.

The genes are TRBV6-5 and TRBJ1-2, with D possibly being TRBD1 (5 bases). Trimming pared 0 bases from V and 2 bases from J, leaving 16 bases between. The CDR3 length is 17 residues. Germline CDR1 is MNHEY and CDR2 is SVGAGI. The CDR3 nucleotides are TGTGCCAGCAGTTACTCGGGGTGGTTGGGGGACAACTATGGCTACACCTTC. This sequence encodes CASSYSGWLGDNYGYTF.

The chain has TRBV9 and TRBJ1-4; D ambiguous. This CDR3 is built from 13 residues. Germline lookup yields CDR1 SGDLS and CDR2 YYNGEE. V was clipped by 5 bases and J by 8 bases, with 13 bases between them. The CDR3 spells CASSFRDGEKLFF. The CDR3 region has the DNA TGTGCCAGCAGTTTTAGAGACGGAGAAAAACTGTTTTTT.

The chain has TRBV10-3 and TRBJ2-7; TRBD2 is a possible D gene (5 bases). This CDR3 region has 16 residues. Germline values: CDR1 ENHRY, CDR2 SYGVKD. V lost 6 bases, J lost 3 bases, and 21 bases lay in between. The CDR3, as DNA: TGTGCCATCAGCACCGGGGAACGCGGTACCATCTACGAGCAGTACTTC. It specifies CAISTGERGTIYEQYF.

The chain uses TRBV28 and TRBJ2-2; D gene uncertain. The germline V gene encodes CDR1 MDHEN and CDR2 SYDVKM. The CDR3 runs to 15 residues. V was cut by 6 bases and J by 4 bases, with 15 bases left in between. The CDR3: CASSQPDPITGELFF. CDR3 DNA sequence: TGTGCCAGCAGCCAGCCGGACCCAATCACCGGGGAGCTGTTTTTT. Filled out from reference TRBV28 and TRBJ2-2, the complete variable domain reads DVKVTQSSRYLVKRTGEKVFLECVQDMDHENMFWYRQDPGLGLRLIYFSYDVKMKEKGDIPEGYSVSREKKERFSLILESASTNQTSMYLCASSQPDPITGELFFGEGSRLTVL.

This chain links TRBV20-1 with TRBJ1-5; D is uncertain. Germline loops: CDR1 DFQATT, CDR2 SNEGSKA (reference sequence). This CDR3 spans 12 amino acids. The V end lost 4 bases, the J end lost 5 bases, and 9 bases lay between the germline ends. CDR3: CSAKDGYQPQHF. CDR3 coding DNA: TGCAGTGCTAAGGACGGGTATCAGCCCCAGCATTTT.

This clonotype was observed once. This chain joins TRBV9 and TRBJ2-3; perhaps TRBD1 as D (5 bases). Between the trimmed V and J ends, which lost 1 base and 5 bases, there was a span of 17 bases. The V gene's germline CDR1 is SGDLS and CDR2 YYNGEE. The CDR3 has 16 amino acids. The DNA of the CDR3 is TGTGCCAGCAGCGTATCACAGGATTGGGCCGGAGATACGCAGTATTTT. This sequence encodes CASSVSQDWAGDTQYF.

This rearrangement joins TRBV6-1 to TRBJ1-6; weak D call: TRBD1 (5 bases). V was cut by 5 bases and J by 10 bases, with 18 bases left in between. Germline CDR1 and CDR2: MNHNS and SASEGT. The CDR3 covers 15 residues. CDR3 in DNA: TGTGCCAGCAGTCCCCCGGGGGAGGGCCGATCACCCCTCCACTTT. Its protein is CASSPPGEGRSPLHF.

The chain combines TRBV20-1 with TRBJ2-2; D gene unclear. The CDR3 runs to 16 residues. Per germline, CDR1 DFQATT and CDR2 SNEGSKA (reference sequence). V lost 0 bases to trimming and J lost 6 bases, with 17 bases between them. The chain's CDR3 is CSARDSAGPLAGELFF. CDR3 DNA sequence: TGCAGTGCTAGAGATTCAGCCGGACCCCTCGCCGGGGAGCTGTTTTTT.

The chain is built from TRBV3-1 and TRBJ2-3; 9 bases fit TRBD2. The ends lost 0 bases at V and 6 bases at J; junction bases unmatched: 10. Germline lookup yields CDR1 LGHDT and CDR2 YNNKEL (reference sequence). This CDR3 has 17 amino acids. The CDR3 DNA sequence: TGTGCCAGCAGCCAAGAGACGGGGCTAGCGGGGATGGATACGCAGTATTTT. Protein: CASSQETGLAGMDTQYF.

The chain joins TRBV20-1 to TRBJ1-2, with D possibly being TRBD1 (5 bases). Between the trimmed V and J ends, which lost 1 base and 6 bases, there was a span of 15 bases. Germline assignment: CDR1 DFQATT and CDR2 SNEGSKA (reference sequence). The CDR3 consists of 14 residues. CDR3 protein: CSARGGGGYNGYTF. Written as DNA, the CDR3 is TGCAGTGCTAGAGGGGGTGGGGGATACAATGGCTACACCTTC.

This clonotype was counted a single time. The chain is built from TRBV28 and TRBJ2-3; the match to TRBD2 covers 15 bases. The V gene's germline CDR1 is MDHEN and CDR2 SYDVKM. This CDR3 spans 16 amino acids. The trim removed 6 bases at V and 3 bases at J, leaving 4 bases unmatched. The CDR3 DNA sequence: TGTGCCAGCAGGGGACTAGCGGGGGGCATTACAGATACGCAGTATTTT. The encoded protein is CASRGLAGGITDTQYF. The full variable domain, completed using reference TRBV28 and TRBJ2-3, is DVKVTQSSRYLVKRTGEKVFLECVQDMDHENMFWYRQDPGLGLRLIYFSYDVKMKEKGDIPEGYSVSREKKERFSLILESASTNQTSMYLCASRGLAGGITDTQYFGPGTRLTVL.

This chain joins TRBV7-3 and TRBJ2-3, with TRBD2 matching over 8 bases. Germline assignment: CDR1 SGHTA and CDR2 FQGTGA. The CDR3 sequence is 14 residues long. J gave up 10 bases and V 10 bases, and 16 bases lay outside the gene matches. The CDR3 spells CAIPPGGALSPQYF. For the CDR3, the DNA is TGTGCCATACCTCCGGGGGGGGCCCTGTCCCCGCAGTATTTT.

The genes are TRBV7-3 and TRBJ2-1; D may match TRBD1 or TRBD2 (7 bases each). Germline V gives CDR1 SGHTA, CDR2 FQGTGA. The CDR3 loop spans 18 amino acids. Trimming shortened V by 1 base and J by 4 bases, and 20 bases separated the two germline ends. The CDR3: CASSLREGGTASYNEQFF. CDR3 sequence (DNA): TGTGCCAGCAGCTTAAGGGAGGGGGGGACAGCTTCTTACAATGAGCAGTTCTTC.

V is TRBV7-9 and J is TRBJ2-5; D may be TRBD2 (6 bases). The CDR3 runs 13 residues. Germline values: CDR1 SEHNR, CDR2 FQNEAQ (reference sequence). Trimming shortened V by 7 bases and J by 12 bases, and 21 bases separated the two germline ends. This chain's CDR3 is CASNRGRDSEKYF. CDR3 coding DNA: TGTGCCAGCAACAGAGGGCGGGACTCCGAGAAGTACTTC.

The chain employs TRBV6-5 and TRBJ2-7; D is unresolved. Trimming pared 0 bases from V and 6 bases from J, leaving 9 bases between. Per germline, CDR1 MNHEY and CDR2 SVGAGI. CDR3 size: 13 residues. The DNA for the CDR3 is TGTGCCAGCAGTTACTCATCCTGGGGCGAGCAGTACTTC. Amino acid sequence: CASSYSSWGEQYF.

The chain carries TRBV6-5 and TRBJ1-1; 7 bases agree with TRBD1. Germline CDR1 reads MNHEY; CDR2 reads SVGAGI. The CDR3 is 13 residues long. V shed 5 bases and J 4 bases; nucleotides not matched to a gene: 4. Here the CDR3 reads CASSPTGFTEAFF. CDR3 bases: TGTGCCAGCAGTCCGACAGGGTTCACTGAAGCTTTCTTT.

This rearrangement joins TRBV28 to TRBJ2-7; 9 bases map to TRBD1. This CDR3 is 17 amino acids long. The ends lost 7 bases at V and 0 bases at J; junction bases unmatched: 13. Per the germline V gene, CDR1 is MDHEN and CDR2 is SYDVKM. The CDR3 sequence: CASISGTGWESSYEQYF. DNA of the CDR3: TGTGCCAGCATCTCCGGGACAGGGTGGGAAAGCTCCTACGAGCAGTACTTC.

V and J are TRBV19 and TRBJ2-7; the D gene is possibly TRBD1 (5 bases). Germline values: CDR1 LNHDA, CDR2 SQIVND (reference sequence). V lost 7 bases and J lost 2, with 12 bases in between. The CDR3 sequence is 13 residues long. In DNA form, the CDR3 reads TGTGCCAGTACTTGGGGCCCCACCTACGAGCAGTACTTC. Protein: CASTWGPTYEQYF.

This rearrangement joins TRBV19 to TRBJ2-1; possibly TRBD2 for D (6 bases). Germline CDR1 and CDR2: LNHDA and SQIVND (reference sequence). This CDR3 region has 13 residues. The V gene lost 5 bases and the J gene lost 10 bases, with 15 bases spanning the gap. The CDR3 is CASSPTPGREQFF. CDR3 coding DNA: TGTGCCAGTAGTCCCACCCCCGGGAGAGAGCAGTTCTTC.

This chain uses TRBV6-6 with TRBJ2-7; D is perhaps TRBD1 or TRBD2 (6 bases each). This CDR3 has 15 residues. Germline V gene data show CDR1 as MNHNY and CDR2 as SVGAGI (reference sequence). V shed 0 bases and J shed 5 bases, with 14 bases lying between them. The CDR3 reads CASSYSRRGGNEQYF. The CDR3 nucleotides are TGTGCCAGCAGTTACTCCAGAAGAGGGGGGAACGAGCAGTACTTC.

The chain uses TRBV12-5 and TRBJ2-3; no clear D. The V end lost 5 bases, the J end lost 0 bases, and 6 bases lay between the germline ends. Germline assignment: CDR1 LGHNT and CDR2 FRNRAP. This CDR3 spans 13 amino acids. CDR3: CASGPMSTDTQYF. The CDR3 DNA sequence: TGTGCTAGTGGTCCAATGAGCACAGATACGCAGTATTTT. Drawing the rest from reference TRBV12-5 and TRBJ2-3, the complete variable domain is DARVTQTPRHKVTEMGQEVTMRCQPILGHNTVFWYRQTMMQGLELLAYFRNRAPLDDSGMPKDRFSAEMPDATLATLKIQPSEPRDSAVYFCASGPMSTDTQYFGPGTRLTVL.

The chain recombines TRBV12-3 or TRBV12-4 with TRBJ2-2, with 11 nucleotides matching TRBD2. This CDR3 is 15 amino acids long. With V trimmed by 6 bases and J by 3 bases, 3 bases remained unmatched. The CDR3: CASRVTSGDTGELFF. The CDR3 region has the DNA TGTGCCAGCAGAGTGACTAGCGGGGACACCGGGGAGCTGTTTTTT.

J is TRBJ2-7 and V is TRBV28; D is possibly TRBD2 (5 bases). The V end lost 6 bases, the J end lost 0 bases, and 9 bases lay between the germline ends. CDR1 MDHEN and CDR2 SYDVKM come from the germline V gene. The CDR3 totals 13 residues. The CDR3, as DNA: TGTGCCAGCAGACCCGGGGTCTCCTACGAGCAGTACTTC. As protein: CASRPGVSYEQYF.

CDR3 residues: CASSSTGTSTDTQYF. CDR3 DNA sequence: TGTGCCAGCAGCTCCACCGGGACGTCCACAGATACGCAGTATTTT. The chain is built from TRBV13 and TRBJ2-3; possibly TRBD1 or TRBD2 for D (5 bases each). CDR1 is PRHDT, CDR2 FYEKMQ, per germline (reference sequence). CDR3 length equals 15 residues. Deletions cut 4 bases from V and 2 bases from J, with 13 bases between.

The chain employs TRBV29-1 and TRBJ1-5; D uncertain. V was cut by 2 bases and J by 10 bases, with 18 bases left in between. CDR3 length: 14 residues. Germline V CDR1 and CDR2: SQVTM, ANQGSEA. The CDR3 here is CSVEYFKKVIPQHF. CDR3 nucleotides: TGCAGCGTTGAATATTTCAAAAAGGTGATACCCCAGCATTTT.